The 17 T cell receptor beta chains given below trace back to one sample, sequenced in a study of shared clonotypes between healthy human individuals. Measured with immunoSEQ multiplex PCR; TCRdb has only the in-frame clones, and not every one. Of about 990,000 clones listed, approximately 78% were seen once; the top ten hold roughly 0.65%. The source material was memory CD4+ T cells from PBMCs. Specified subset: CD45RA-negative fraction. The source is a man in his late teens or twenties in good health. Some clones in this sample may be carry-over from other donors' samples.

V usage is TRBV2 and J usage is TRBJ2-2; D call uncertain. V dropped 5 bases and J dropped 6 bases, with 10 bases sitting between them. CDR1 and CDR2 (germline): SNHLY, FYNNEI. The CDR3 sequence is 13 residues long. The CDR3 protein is CASSILSAGELFF. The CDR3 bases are TGTGCCAGCAGTATATTATCGGCCGGGGAGCTGTTTTTT. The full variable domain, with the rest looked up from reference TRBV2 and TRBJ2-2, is EPEVTQTPSHQVTQMGQEVILRCVPISNHLYFYWYRQILGQKVEFLVSFYNNEISEKSEIFDDQFSVERPDGSNFTLKIRSTKLEDSAMYFCASSILSAGELFFGEGSRLTVL.

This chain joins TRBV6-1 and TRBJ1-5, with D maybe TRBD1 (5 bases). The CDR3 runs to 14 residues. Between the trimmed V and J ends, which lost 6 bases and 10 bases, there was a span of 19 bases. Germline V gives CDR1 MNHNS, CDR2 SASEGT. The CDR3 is CASSEGPLPRPQHF. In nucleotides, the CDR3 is TGTGCCAGCAGCGAGGGACCGCTTCCTCGACCCCAGCATTTT.

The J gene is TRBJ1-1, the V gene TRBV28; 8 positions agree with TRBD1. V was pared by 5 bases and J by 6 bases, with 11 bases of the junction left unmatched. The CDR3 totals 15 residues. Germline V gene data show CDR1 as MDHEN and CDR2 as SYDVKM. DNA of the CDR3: TGTGCCAGCAGTCATACGAAGGACAGGGTTGCTGAAGCTTTCTTT. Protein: CASSHTKDRVAEAFF.

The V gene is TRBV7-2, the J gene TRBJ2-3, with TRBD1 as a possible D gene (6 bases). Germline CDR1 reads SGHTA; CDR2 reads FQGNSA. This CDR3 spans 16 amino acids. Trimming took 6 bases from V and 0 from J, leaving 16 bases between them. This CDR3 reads CASRSFGTTSTDTQYF. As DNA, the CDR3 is TGTGCCAGCAGATCGTTTGGGACAACTAGCACAGATACGCAGTATTTT. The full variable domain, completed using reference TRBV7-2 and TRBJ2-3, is GAGVSQSPSNKVTEKGKDVELRCDPISGHTALYWYRQSLGQGLEFLIYFQGNSAPDKSGLPSDRFSAERTGGSVSTLTIQRTQQEDSAVYLCASRSFGTTSTDTQYFGPGTRLTVL.

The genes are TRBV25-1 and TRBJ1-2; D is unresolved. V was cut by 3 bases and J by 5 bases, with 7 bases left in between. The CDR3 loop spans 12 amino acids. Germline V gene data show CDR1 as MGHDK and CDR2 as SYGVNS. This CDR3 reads CASSDAGYGYTF. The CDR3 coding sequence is TGTGCCAGCAGTGACGCAGGATATGGCTACACCTTC.

Here the CDR3 reads CASSGSGGAGLFF. The CDR3 DNA reads as TGTGCCAGCAGTGGGAGCGGGGGCGCTGGCCTGTTTTTT. The rearrangement joins TRBV2 to TRBJ2-2; 8 bases map to TRBD2. This CDR3 has 13 residues. Germline V CDR1 and CDR2: SNHLY, FYNNEI. J lost 14 bases, V lost 4 bases, and 9 bases had no gene match.

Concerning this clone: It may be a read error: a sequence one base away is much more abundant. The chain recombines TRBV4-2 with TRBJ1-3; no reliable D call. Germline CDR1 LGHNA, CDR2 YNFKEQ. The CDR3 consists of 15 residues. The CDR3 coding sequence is TGTGCCGGCAGCCAAGGTCGGTGGGAGGGCGACACCATATATTTT. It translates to CAGSQGRWEGDTIYF.

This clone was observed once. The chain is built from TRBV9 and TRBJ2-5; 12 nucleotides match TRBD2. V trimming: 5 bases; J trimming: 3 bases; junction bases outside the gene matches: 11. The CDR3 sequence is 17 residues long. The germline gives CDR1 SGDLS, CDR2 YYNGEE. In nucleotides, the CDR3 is TGTGCCAGCAGTGGCGGGACTAGCGGGTGGATCGAAGAGACCCAGTACTTC. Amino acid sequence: CASSGGTSGWIEETQYF.

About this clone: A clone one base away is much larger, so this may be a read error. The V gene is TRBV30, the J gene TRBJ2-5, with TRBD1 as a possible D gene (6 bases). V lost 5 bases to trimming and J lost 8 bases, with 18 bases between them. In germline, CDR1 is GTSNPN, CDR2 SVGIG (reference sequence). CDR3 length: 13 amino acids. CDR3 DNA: TGTGCCTGGGGCCAATCCAAGGGGACAACCCAGTACTTC. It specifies CAWGQSKGTTQYF.

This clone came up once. The CDR3 coding sequence is TGTGCCAGCAGTGAGACAGACAACACCGGGGAGCTGTTTTTT. Translating gives CASSETDNTGELFF. V is TRBV25-1 and J is TRBJ2-2; D might be TRBD1 (5 bases). The CDR3 is 14 residues long. V was trimmed by 3 bases and J by 2 bases, leaving 7 bases between them. The germline V gene encodes CDR1 MGHDK and CDR2 SYGVNS.

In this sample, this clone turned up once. The CDR3 DNA follows: TGTGCCAGCAGCTTAGCGGAAATGAACACTGAAGCTTTCTTT. Translation: CASSLAEMNTEAFF. The chain links TRBV7-9 to TRBJ1-1, with D unclear. Trimming left V 0 bases short and J 0 bases short, with 5 bases between. CDR3 length: 14 residues. CDR1 SEHNR and CDR2 FQNEAQ come from the germline V gene (reference sequence).

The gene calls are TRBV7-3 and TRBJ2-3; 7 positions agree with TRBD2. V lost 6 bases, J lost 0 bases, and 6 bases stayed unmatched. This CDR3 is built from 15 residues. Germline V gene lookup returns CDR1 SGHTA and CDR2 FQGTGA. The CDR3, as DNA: TGTGCCAGCAGTTCTGAGCGGGGCAGCACAGATACGCAGTATTTT. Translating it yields CASSSERGSTDTQYF.

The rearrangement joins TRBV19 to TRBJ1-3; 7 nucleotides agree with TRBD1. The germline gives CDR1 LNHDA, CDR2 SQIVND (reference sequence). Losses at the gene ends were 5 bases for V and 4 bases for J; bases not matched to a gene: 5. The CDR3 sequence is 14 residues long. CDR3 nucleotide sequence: TGTGCCAGTAGTGACAGGGCCCGCGGAAACACCATATATTTT. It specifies CASSDRARGNTIYF.

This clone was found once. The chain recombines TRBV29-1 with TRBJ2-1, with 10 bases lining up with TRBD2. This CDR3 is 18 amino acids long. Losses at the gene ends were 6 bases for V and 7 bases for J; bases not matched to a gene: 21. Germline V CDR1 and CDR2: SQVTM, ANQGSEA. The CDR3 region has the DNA TGCAGCGTCGCGGGGCTAGCGGGGGAACCCGGCGACTGGAATGAGCAGTTCTTC. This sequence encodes CSVAGLAGEPGDWNEQFF.

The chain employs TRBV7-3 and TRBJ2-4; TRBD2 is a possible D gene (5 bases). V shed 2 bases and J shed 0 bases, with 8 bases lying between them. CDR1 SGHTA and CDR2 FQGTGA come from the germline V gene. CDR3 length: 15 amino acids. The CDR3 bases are TGTGCCAGCAGCTTAGGAGGTGTAGCCAAAAACATTCAGTACTTC. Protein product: CASSLGGVAKNIQYF.

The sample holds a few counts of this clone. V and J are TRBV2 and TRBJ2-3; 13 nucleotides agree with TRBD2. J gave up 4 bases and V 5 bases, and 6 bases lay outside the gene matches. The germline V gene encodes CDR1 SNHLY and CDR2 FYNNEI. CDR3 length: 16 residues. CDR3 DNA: TGTGCCAGCAGTTGGGGACTAGCGGGAATGTCAGATACGCAGTATTTT. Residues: CASSWGLAGMSDTQYF.

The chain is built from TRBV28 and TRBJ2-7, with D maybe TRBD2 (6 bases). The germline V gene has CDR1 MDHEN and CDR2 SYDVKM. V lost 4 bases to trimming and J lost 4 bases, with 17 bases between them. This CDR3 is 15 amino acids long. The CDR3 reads CASSSGGARQYEQYF. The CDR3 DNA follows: TGTGCCAGCAGTTCCGGGGGAGCTAGGCAGTACGAGCAGTACTTC.